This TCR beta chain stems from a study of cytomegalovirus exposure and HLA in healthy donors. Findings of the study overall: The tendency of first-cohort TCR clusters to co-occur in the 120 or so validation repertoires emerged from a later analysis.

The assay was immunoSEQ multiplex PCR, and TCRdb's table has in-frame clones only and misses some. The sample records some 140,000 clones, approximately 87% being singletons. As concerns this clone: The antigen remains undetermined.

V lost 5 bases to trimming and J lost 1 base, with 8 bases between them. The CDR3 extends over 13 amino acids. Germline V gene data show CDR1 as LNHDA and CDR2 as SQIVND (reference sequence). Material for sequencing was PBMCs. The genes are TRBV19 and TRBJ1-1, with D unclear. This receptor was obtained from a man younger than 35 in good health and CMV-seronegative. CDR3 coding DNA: TGTGCCAGTAGTCGGTCGAGGAACACTGAAGCTTTCTTT. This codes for CASSRSRNTEAFF. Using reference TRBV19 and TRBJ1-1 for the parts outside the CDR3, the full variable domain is DGGITQSPKYLFRKEGQNVTLSCEQNLNHDAMYWYRQDPGQGLRLIYYSQIVNDFQKGDIAEGYSVSREKKESFPLTVTSAQKNPTAFYLCASSRSRNTEAFFGQGTRLTVV.